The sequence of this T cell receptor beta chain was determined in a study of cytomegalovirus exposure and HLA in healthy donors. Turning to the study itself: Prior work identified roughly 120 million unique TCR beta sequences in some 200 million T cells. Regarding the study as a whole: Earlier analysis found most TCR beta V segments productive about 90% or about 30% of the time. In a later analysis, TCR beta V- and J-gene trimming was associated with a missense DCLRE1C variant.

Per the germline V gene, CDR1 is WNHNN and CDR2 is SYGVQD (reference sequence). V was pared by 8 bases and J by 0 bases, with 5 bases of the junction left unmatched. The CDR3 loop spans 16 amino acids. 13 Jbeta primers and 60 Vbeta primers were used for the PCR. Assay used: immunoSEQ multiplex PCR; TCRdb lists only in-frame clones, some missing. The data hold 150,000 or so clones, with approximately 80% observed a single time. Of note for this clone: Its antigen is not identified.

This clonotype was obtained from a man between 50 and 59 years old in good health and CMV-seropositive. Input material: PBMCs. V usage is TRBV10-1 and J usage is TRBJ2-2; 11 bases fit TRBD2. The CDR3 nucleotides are TGCGCCAGCCAGGGGACTAGCGGATCGAACACCGGGGAGCTGTTTTTT. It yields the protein CASQGTSGSNTGELFF.